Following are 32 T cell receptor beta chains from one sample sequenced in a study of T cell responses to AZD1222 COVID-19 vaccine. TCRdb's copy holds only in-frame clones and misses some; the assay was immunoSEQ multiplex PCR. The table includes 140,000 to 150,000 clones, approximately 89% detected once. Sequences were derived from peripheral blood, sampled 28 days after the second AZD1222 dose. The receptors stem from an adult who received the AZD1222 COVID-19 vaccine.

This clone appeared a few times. The CDR3 loop is CASSLRGFPGELFF. Written as DNA, the CDR3 is TGTGCCAGCAGCTTACGAGGATTCCCCGGGGAGCTGTTTTTT. The chain carries TRBV7-3 and TRBJ2-2; D is unresolved. The V and J ends lost 2 bases and 6 bases respectively, with 10 bases between them. This CDR3 region has 14 residues. CDR1 and CDR2 from the germline V gene are SGHTA and FQGTGA.

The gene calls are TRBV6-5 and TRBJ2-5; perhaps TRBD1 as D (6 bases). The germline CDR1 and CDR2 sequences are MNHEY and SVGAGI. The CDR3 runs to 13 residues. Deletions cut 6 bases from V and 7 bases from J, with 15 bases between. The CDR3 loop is CASRLARGGTQYF. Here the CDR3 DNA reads TGTGCCAGCAGACTGGCCCGAGGGGGGACCCAGTACTTC.

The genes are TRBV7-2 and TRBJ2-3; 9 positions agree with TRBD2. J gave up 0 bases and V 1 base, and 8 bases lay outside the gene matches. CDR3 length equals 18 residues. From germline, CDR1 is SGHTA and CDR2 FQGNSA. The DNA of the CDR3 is TGTGCCAGCAGCTTAGATAGGAGCGGGGGGATTAGCACAGATACGCAGTATTTT. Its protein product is CASSLDRSGGISTDTQYF.

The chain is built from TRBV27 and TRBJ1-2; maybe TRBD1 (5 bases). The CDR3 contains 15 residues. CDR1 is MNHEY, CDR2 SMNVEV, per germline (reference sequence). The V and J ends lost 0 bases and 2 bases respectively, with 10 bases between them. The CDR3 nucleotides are TGTGCCAGCAGTTTATCTCCCCAGGGAAACTATGGCTACACCTTC. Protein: CASSLSPQGNYGYTF.

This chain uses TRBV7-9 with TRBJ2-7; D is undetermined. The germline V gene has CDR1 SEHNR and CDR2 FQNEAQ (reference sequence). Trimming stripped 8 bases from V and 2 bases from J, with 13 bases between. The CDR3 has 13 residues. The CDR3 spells CASQETATYEQYF. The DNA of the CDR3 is TGTGCCAGCCAGGAGACGGCGACCTACGAGCAGTACTTC.

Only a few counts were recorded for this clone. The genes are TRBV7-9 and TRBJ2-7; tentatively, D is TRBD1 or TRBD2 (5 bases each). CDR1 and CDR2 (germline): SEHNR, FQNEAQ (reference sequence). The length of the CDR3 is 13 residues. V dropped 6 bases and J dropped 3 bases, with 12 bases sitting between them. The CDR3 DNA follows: TGTGCCAGCAGTATCCGGGGCATCTACGAGCAGTACTTC. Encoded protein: CASSIRGIYEQYF.

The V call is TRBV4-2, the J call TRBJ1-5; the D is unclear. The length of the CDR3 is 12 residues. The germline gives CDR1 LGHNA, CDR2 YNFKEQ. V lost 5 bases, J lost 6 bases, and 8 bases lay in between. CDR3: CASSAAGQPQHF. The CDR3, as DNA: TGTGCCAGCAGCGCGGCGGGTCAGCCCCAGCATTTT.

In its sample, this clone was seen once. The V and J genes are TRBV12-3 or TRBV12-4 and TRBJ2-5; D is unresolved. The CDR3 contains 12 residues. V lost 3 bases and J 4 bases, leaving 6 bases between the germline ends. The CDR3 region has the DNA TGTGCCAGCAGTTTCTCAAGAGAGACCCAGTACTTC. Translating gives CASSFSRETQYF.

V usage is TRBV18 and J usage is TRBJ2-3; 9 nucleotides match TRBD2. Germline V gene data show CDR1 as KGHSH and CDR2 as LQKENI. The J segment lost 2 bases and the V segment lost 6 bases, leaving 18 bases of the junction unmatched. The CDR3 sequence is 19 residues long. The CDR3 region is CASSPPTAGGSSVTDTQYF. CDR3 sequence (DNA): TGTGCCAGCTCGCCGCCAACAGCGGGAGGTTCGTCGGTCACAGATACGCAGTATTTT.

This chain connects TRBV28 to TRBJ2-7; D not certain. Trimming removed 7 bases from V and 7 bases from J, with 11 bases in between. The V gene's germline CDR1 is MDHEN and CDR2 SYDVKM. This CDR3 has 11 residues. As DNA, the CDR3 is TGTGCCAGCATGATGGTTGCAGAGCAGTACTTC. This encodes CASMMVAEQYF.

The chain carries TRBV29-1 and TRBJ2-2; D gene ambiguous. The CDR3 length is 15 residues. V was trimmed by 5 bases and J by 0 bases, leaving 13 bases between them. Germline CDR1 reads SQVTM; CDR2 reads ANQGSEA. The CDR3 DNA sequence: TGCAGCGTTCAAAAGCCAGCACCGAACACCGGGGAGCTGTTTTTT. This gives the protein CSVQKPAPNTGELFF.

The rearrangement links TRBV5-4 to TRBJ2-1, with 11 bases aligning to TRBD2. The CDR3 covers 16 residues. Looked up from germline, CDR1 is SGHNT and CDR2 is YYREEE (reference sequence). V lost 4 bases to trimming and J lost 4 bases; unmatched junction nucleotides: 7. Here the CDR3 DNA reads TGTGCCAGCAGCCCCACTAGCGGGAGATCTTACAATGAGCAGTTCTTC. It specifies CASSPTSGRSYNEQFF.

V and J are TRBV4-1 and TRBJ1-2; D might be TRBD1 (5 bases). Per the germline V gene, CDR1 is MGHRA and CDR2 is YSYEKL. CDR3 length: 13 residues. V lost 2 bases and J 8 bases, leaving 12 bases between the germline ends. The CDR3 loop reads CASSQMEKGGYTF. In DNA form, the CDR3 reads TGCGCCAGCAGCCAAATGGAAAAGGGGGGCTACACCTTC.

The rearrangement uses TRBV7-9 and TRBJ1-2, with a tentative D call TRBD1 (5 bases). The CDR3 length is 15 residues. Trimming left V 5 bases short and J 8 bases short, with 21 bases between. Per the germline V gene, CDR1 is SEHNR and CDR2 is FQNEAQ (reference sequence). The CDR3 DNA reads TGTGCCAGCAGCCCCGGGGTCGAGGGGAATCGGGGCTACACCTTC. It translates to CASSPGVEGNRGYTF.

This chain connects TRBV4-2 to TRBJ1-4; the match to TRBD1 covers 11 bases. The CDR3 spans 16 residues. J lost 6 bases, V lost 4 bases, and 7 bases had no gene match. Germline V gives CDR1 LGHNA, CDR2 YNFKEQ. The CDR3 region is CASSPKDRGRDEKLFF. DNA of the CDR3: TGTGCCAGCAGCCCCAAGGACAGGGGGCGAGATGAAAAACTGTTTTTT.

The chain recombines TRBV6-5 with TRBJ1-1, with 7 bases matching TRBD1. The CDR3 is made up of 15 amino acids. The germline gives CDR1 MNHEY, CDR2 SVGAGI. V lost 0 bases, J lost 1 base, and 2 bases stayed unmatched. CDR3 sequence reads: CASSYSTGTNTEAFF. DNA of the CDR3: TGTGCCAGCAGTTACTCGACAGGGACGAACACTGAAGCTTTCTTT.

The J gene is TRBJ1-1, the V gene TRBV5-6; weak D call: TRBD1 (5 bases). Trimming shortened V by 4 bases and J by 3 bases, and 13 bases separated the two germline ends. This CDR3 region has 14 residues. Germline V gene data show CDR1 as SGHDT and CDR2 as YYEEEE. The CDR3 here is CASSATDRYTEAFF. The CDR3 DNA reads TGTGCCAGCAGCGCCACCGACAGATACACTGAAGCTTTCTTT. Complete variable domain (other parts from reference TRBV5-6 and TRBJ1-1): DAGVTQSPTHLIKTRGQQVTLRCSPKSGHDTVSWYQQALGQGPQFIFQYYEEEERQRGNFPDRFSGHQFPNYSSELNVNALLLGDSALYLCASSATDRYTEAFFGQGTRLTVV.

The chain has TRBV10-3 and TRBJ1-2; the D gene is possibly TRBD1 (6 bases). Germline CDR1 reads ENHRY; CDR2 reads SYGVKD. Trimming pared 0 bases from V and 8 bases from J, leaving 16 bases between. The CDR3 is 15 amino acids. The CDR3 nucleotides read TGTGCCATCAGTGAGTCGCAGGGGACCACAGGAGGCTACACCTTC. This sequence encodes CAISESQGTTGGYTF.

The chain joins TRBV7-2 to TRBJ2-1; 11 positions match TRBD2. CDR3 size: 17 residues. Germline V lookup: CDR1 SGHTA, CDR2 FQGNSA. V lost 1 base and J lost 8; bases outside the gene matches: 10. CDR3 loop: CASSLDGLLAGGDEQFF. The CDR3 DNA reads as TGTGCCAGCAGCTTAGATGGCCTCCTAGCGGGAGGTGATGAGCAGTTCTTC.

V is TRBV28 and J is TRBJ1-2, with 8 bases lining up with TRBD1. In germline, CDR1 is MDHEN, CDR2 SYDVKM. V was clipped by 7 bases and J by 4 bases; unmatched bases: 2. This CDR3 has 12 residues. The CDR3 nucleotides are TGTGCCAGCACTGGACAGGGCTATGGCTACACCTTC. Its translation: CASTGQGYGYTF.

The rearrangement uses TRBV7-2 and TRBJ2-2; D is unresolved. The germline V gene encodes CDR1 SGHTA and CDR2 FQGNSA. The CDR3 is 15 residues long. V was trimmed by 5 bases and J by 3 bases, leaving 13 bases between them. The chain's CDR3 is CASSQTRVDTGELFF. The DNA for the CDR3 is TGTGCCAGCAGCCAGACTCGCGTCGACACCGGGGAGCTGTTTTTT.

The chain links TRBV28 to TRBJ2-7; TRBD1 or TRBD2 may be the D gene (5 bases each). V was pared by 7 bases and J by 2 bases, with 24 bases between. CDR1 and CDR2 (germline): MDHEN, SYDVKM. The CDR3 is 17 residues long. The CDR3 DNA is TGTGCCAGCAACCCAATCCTGAAGGGACCGCGACCCTACGAGCAGTACTTC. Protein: CASNPILKGPRPYEQYF.

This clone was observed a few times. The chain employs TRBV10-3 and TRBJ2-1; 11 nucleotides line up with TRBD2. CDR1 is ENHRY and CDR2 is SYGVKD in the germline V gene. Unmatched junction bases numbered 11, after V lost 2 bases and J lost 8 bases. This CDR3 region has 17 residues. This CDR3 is CAISEVETSGTVDEQFF. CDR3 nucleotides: TGTGCCATCAGTGAGGTGGAGACTAGCGGGACTGTGGATGAGCAGTTCTTC.

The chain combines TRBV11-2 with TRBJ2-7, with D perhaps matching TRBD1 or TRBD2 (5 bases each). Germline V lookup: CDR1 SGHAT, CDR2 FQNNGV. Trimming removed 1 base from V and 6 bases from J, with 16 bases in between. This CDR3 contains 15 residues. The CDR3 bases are TGTGCCAGCAGCTTAGTAGGGGCCGGAGGTGGCGAGCAGTACTTC. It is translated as CASSLVGAGGGEQYF.

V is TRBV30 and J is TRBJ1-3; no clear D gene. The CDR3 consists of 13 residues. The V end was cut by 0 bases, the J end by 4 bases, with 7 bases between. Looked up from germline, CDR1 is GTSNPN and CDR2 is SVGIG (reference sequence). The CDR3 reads CAWSVLNGNTIYF. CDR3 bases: TGTGCCTGGAGTGTATTAAACGGAAACACCATATATTTT.

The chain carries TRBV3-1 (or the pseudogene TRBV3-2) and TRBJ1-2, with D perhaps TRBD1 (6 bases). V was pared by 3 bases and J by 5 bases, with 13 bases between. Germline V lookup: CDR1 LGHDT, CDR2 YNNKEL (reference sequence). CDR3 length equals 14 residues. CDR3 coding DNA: TGTGCCAGCAGCCAGGGGGGGCGAGGGTATGGCTACACCTTC. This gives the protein CASSQGGRGYGYTF.

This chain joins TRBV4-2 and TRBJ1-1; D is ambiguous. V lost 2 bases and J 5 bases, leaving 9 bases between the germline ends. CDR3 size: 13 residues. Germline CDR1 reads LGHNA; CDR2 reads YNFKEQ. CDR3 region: CASSQNSGTEAFF. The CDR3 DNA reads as TGTGCCAGCAGCCAAAATTCTGGGACTGAAGCTTTCTTT.

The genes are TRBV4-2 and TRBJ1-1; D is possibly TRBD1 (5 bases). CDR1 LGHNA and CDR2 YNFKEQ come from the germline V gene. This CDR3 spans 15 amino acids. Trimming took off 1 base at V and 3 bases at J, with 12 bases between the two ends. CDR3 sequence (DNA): TGTGCCAGCAGCCAAGGATGGGGGAAGGACACTGAAGCTTTCTTT. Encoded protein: CASSQGWGKDTEAFF.

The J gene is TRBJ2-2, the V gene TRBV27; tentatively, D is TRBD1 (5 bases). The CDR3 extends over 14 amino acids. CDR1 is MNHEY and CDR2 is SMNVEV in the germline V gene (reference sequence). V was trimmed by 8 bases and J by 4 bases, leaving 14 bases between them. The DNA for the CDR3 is TGTGCCAGCCATCCCGACAGAACCACCGGGGAGCTGTTTTTT. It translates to CASHPDRTTGELFF.

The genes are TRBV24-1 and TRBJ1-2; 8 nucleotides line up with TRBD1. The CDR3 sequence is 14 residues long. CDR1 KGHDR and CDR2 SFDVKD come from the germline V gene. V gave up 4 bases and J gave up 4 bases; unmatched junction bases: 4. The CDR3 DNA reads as TGTGCCACCAGTGACCCGGGACAGGTCTATGGCTACACCTTC. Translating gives CATSDPGQVYGYTF.

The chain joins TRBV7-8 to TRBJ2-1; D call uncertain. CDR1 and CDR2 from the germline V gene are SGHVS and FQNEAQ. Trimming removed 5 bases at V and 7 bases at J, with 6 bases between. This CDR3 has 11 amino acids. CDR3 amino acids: CASSPGNEQFF. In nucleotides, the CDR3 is TGTGCCAGCAGCCCCGGAAATGAGCAGTTCTTC. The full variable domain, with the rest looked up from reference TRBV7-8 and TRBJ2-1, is GAGVSQSPRYKVAKRGQDVALRCDPISGHVSLFWYQQALGQGPEFLTYFQNEAQLDKSGLPSDRFFAERPEGSVSTLKIQRTQQEDSAVYLCASSPGNEQFFGPGTRLTVL.

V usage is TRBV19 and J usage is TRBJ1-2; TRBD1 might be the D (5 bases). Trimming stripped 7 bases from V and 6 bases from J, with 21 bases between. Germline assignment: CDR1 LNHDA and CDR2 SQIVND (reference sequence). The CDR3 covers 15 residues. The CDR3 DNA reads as TGTGCCAGTATCCAACCGTCAGGGAGGGTTGATGGCTACACCTTC. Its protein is CASIQPSGRVDGYTF.